Included here is one T cell receptor (beta chain) sequence, with context. This record comes from a study of CXCR3-negative and CXCR3-positive naive CD8 T cells. The CDR3 sequence is 13 residues long. The TRB libraries of cDNA were built by UMI-labeled 5' RACE. From the 5' RACE reads, TCRdb lists one entry per CDR3 protein and no DNA. The sample table includes 150,000 or so distinct CDR3 sequences. The receptor was isolated from a human donor in good health. Some clones in this sample may be carry-over from other donors' samples. This chain links TRBV21-1 with TRBJ2-7. TRBV21-1 is reported as a pseudogene. Material for sequencing was naive CXCR3- CD8+ T cells from blood. Subset given: CD45RO-CCR7+CD27+CD95- naive CD8+ T cells lacking CXCR3 (TNR3-). CDR3 residues: CASSRVGIYEQYF.